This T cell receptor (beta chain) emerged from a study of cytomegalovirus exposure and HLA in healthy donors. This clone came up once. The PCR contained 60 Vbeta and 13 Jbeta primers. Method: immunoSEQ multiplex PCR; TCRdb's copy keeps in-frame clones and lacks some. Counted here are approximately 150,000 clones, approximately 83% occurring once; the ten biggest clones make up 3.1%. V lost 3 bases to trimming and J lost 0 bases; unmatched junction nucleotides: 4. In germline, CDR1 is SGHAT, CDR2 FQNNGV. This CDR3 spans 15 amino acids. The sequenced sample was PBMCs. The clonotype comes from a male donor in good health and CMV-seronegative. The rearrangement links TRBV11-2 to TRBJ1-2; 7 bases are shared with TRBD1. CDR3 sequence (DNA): TGTGCCAGCAGCTTTATCGGGACAGCTAACTATGGCTACACCTTC. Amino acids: CASSFIGTANYGYTF. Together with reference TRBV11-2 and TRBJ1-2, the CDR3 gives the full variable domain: EAGVAQSPRYKIIEKRQSVAFWCNPISGHATLYWYQQILGQGPKLLIQFQNNGVVDDSQLPKDRFSAERLKGVDSTLKIQPAKLEDSAVYLCASSFIGTANYGYTFGSGTRLTVV.